These 2 T cell receptor beta chains were sequenced from one sample in a study of T cells in Graves' hyperthyroidism and ophthalmopathy. There were TCR beta CDR3 regions amplified from RNA transcripts. Carried out on the TCR CDR3, a first-round RT-PCR used the HTBI primer set. One entry per CDR3 protein, called by TCRdb with MiXCR from the multiplex PCR reads. This table holds about 570,000 distinct CDR3 sequences, 46% found once. Material for sequencing was peripheral blood or thyroid tissue (not recorded which). These receptors all stem from an adult woman with Graves' disease, either hyperthyroidism or ophthalmopathy (not recorded which).

J is TRBJ2-6 and V is TRBV9; D is unresolved. Germline CDR1 is SGDLS and CDR2 is YYNGEE. The CDR3 is 13 amino acids. V dropped 0 bases and J dropped 3 bases, with 1 base sitting between them. CDR3 coding DNA: TGTGCCAGCAGCGTAGATGGGGCCAACGTCCTGACTTTC. Its protein product is CASSVDGANVLTF.

The gene calls are TRBV6-1 and TRBJ2-7; 11 bases agree with TRBD1. The CDR3 consists of 16 residues. J was trimmed by 4 bases and V by 5 bases; bases with no gene match: 10. Looked up from germline, CDR1 is MNHNS and CDR2 is SASEGT. CDR3 sequence: CASSLYSGTGGYEQYF. The CDR3 bases are TGTGCCAGCAGTCTTTACTCCGGGACAGGGGGATACGAGCAGTACTTC.